This T cell receptor beta chain originates from a study of pediatric ulcerative colitis. Study details: Six or seven patients showed pancolitis and two showed left-sided colitis.

Whole-study findings and limits: A couple of rectal clonotypes were found only in ulcerative colitis patients, all of them. Rectal repertoires separated controls, mild-moderate and acute severe colitis.

Rectal tissue came from one to two pinch biopsies taken at colonoscopy. As regards this clone: Its specificity is unknown.

The germline V gene has CDR1 MNHEY and CDR2 SMNVEV (reference sequence). CDR3 length: 13 amino acids. V was cut by 5 bases and J by 3 bases, with 10 bases left in between. Sequencing was at survey level. Clones were sequenced by immunoSEQ multiplex PCR, and TCRdb holds only the in-frame ones, with some missing. Among 36,000 or so clones listed, 73% were seen once. This receptor was taken from a boy under 18 with moderate ulcerative colitis. Sequenced material: gut tissue. The chain combines TRBV27 with TRBJ1-2; D is possibly TRBD1 (5 bases). The CDR3 DNA reads as TGTGCCAGCAGTCCCAGGGAGTACTATGGCTACACCTTC. Encoded protein: CASSPREYYGYTF.